The entry that follows covers one T cell receptor (beta chain) sequence. Its antigen is not known. This sample was included in a study of response to subunit inactivated influenza vaccine. Study outcomes and limitations: Authors suggested few new T cells are recruited by each seasonal influenza vaccination.

V shed 3 bases, J shed 0 bases, and the junction held 5 bases outside the gene matches. The CDR3 is 16 amino acids. From germline, CDR1 is SGDLS and CDR2 YYNGEE. TCRdb fed the RT-PCR reads into MiXCR, producing one record per CDR3 protein. The table shows 710,000 or so distinct CDR3 sequences, with approximately 14% occurring only once. This sequence originates from a man in his forties or fifties who received an inactivated influenza vaccine. The input for sequencing was PBMCs from blood, taken roughly 12 days after vaccination. This sequence joins TRBV9 and TRBJ2-2, with TRBD1 identical over 7 bases. The DNA for the CDR3 is TGTGCCAGCAGCGAAACGCAGGGGGCGAACACCGGGGAGCTGTTTTTT. This translates into CASSETQGANTGELFF.